This TCR beta chain emerged from a study of blood T cell repertoires in COVID-19. This table comes from immunoSEQ multiplex PCR, and its TCRdb copy is limited to in-frame clones, with some not included. The sample lists hundreds of thousands of clones; about 88% were seen once. CDR3 length: 15 residues. Germline loops: CDR1 SGHAT, CDR2 FQNNGV. V was cut by 6 bases and J by 0 bases, with 14 bases left in between. The sequenced sample was peripheral blood. The chain employs TRBV11-2 and TRBJ1-1, with a possible D match to TRBD1 (6 bases). The origin of this receptor is a man in his fifties or sixties with acute or convalescent COVID-19. The CDR3 region has the DNA TGTGCCAGCAGTTCCGGGGGGGCGGTGAACACTGAAGCTTTCTTT. It translates to CASSSGGAVNTEAFF.